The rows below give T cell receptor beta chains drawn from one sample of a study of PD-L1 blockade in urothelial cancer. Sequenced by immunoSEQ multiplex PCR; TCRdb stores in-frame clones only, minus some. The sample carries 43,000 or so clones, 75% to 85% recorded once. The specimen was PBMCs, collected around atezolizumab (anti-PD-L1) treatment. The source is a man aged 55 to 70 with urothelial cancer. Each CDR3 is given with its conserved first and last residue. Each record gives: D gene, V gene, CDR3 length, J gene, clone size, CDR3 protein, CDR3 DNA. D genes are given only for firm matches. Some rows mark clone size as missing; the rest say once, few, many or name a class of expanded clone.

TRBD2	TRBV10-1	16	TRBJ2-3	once	CASSESVAGRTDTQYF	TGCGCCAGCAGTGAGTCAGTAGCGGGGAGGACAGATACGCAGTATTTT
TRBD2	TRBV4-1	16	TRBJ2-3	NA	CASSAPGRENGDTQYF	TGCGCCAGCAGCGCTCCGGGGCGGGAGAATGGAGATACGCAGTATTTT
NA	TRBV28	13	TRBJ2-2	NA	CASRDKYTGELFF	TGTGCCAGCAGGGACAAATACACCGGGGAGCTGTTTTTT
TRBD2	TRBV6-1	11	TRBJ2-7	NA	CASVGGYEQYF	TGTGCCAGCGTCGGGGGGTACGAGCAGTACTTC
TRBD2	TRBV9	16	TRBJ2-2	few	CASSAGLVSNTGELFF	TGTGCCAGCAGCGCGGGACTAGTCTCGAACACCGGGGAGCTGTTTTTT
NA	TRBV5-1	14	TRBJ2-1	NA	CASSLALQGGEQFF	TGCGCCAGCAGCTTGGCTCTGCAGGGCGGTGAGCAGTTCTTC
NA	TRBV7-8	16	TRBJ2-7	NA	CASSLARRQESYEQYF	TGTGCCAGCAGCTTAGCGCGAAGACAGGAATCCTACGAGCAGTACTTC
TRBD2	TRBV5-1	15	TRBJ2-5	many	CASSLTSGNQETQYF	TGCGCCAGCAGCTTGACTAGCGGGAACCAAGAGACCCAGTACTTC
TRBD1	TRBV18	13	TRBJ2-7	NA	CASSRDRGYEQYF	TGTGCCAGCTCACGGGACAGGGGCTACGAGCAGTACTTC
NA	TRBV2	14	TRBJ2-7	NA	CASSDSGRVYEQYF	TGTGCCAGCAGTGACTCGGGCAGGGTATACGAGCAGTACTTC
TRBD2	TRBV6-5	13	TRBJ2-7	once	CASRTSPTYEQYF	TGTGCCAGCAGGACTAGCCCCACTTACGAGCAGTACTTC
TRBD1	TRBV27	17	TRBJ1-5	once	CASSLRRTGLGDQPQHF	TGTGCCAGCAGTTTACGAAGGACAGGGCTCGGAGACCAGCCCCAGCATTTT
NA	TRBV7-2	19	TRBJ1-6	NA	CASSSGSYPGGGDPRPLHF	TGTGCCAGCAGCTCCGGGTCCTACCCAGGTGGGGGGGACCCGAGGCCCCTCCACTTT
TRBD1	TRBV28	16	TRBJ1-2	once	CASSLPRTGWNYGYTF	TGTGCCAGCAGTTTACCCAGGACAGGGTGGAACTATGGCTACACCTTC
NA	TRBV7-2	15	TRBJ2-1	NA	CASSPDRGSYNEQFF	TGTGCCAGCAGCCCGGATCGGGGGTCCTACAATGAGCAGTTCTTC
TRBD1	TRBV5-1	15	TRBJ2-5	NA	CASRRDRGVRETQYF	TGCGCCAGCAGGCGGGACAGGGGTGTTAGGGAGACCCAGTACTTC
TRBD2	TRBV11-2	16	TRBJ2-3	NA	CASSLVVASGVDTQYF	TGTGCCAGCAGCTTAGTGGTGGCTAGCGGGGTAGATACGCAGTATTTT
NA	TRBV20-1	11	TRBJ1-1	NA	CSARETLEAFF	TGCAGTGCTAGAGAGACACTCGAAGCTTTCTTT
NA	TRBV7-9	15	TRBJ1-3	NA	CASSLDFDSGNTIYF	TGTGCCAGCAGCTTGGACTTTGACTCTGGAAACACCATATATTTT
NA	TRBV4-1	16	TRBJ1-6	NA	CASSQAVSARRSPLHF	TGCGCCAGCAGCCAGGCTGTGTCCGCACGTCGTTCACCCCTCCACTTT
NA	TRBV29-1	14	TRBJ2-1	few	CSVERGSSYNEQFF	TGCAGCGTTGAGAGAGGGAGTTCCTACAATGAGCAGTTCTTC
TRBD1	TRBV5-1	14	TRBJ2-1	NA	CASSLVQGARDWFF	TGCGCCAGCAGCTTGGTACAGGGGGCGCGAGATTGGTTCTTC
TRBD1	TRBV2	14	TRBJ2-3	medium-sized	CASRGDSSTDTQYF	TGTGCCAGCAGGGGGGACAGCAGCACAGATACGCAGTATTTT
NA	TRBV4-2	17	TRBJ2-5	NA	CASSQVGSGKPQETQYF	TGTGCCAGCAGCCAAGTAGGTAGCGGTAAACCCCAAGAGACCCAGTACTTC
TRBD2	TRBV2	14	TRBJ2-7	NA	CASTGERGSYEQYF	TGTGCCAGCACCGGGGAGCGGGGATCCTACGAGCAGTACTTC
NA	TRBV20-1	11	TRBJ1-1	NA	CSARNGGEAFF	TGCAGTGCTAGAAACGGGGGTGAAGCTTTCTTT
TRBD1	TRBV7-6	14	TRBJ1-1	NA	CASSLGQGNTEAFF	TGTGCCAGCAGCTTAGGACAGGGGAACACTGAAGCTTTCTTT
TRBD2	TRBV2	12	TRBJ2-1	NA	CASLRERSEQFF	TGTGCCAGCCTGCGGGAGAGATCTGAGCAGTTCTTC
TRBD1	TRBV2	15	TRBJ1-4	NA	CASTPERTGSEKLFF	TGTGCCAGCACCCCGGAACGGACAGGGAGTGAAAAACTGTTTTTT
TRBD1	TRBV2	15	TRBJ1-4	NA	CASSERGRDNEKLFF	TGTGCCAGCAGTGAGAGGGGGCGAGATAATGAAAAACTGTTTTTT
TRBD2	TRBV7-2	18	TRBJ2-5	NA	CASSLYGTSGHGRETQYF	TGTGCCAGCAGCTTATACGGGACTAGCGGCCACGGTCGAGAGACCCAGTACTTC
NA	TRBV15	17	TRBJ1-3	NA	CATSRERQALSGNTIYF	TGTGCCACCAGCAGAGAACGGCAGGCCCTCTCTGGAAACACCATATATTTT
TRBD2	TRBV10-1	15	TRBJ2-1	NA	CASSAASGVYNEQFF	TGCGCCAGCAGTGCGGCTAGCGGGGTGTACAATGAGCAGTTCTTC
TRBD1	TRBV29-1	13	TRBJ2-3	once	CSVGQGAMNTQYF	TGCAGCGTAGGACAGGGAGCGATGAATACGCAGTATTTT
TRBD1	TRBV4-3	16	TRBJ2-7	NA	CASSQRVQGISYEQYF	TGCGCCAGCAGCCAAAGAGTACAGGGGATCAGCTACGAGCAGTACTTC
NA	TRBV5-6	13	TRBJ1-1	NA	CASSLGQASEAFF	TGTGCCAGCAGCTTGGGACAGGCCTCTGAAGCTTTCTTT
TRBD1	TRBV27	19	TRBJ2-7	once	CASRGDRGFERTWGYEQYF	TGTGCCAGCAGGGGGGACAGGGGGTTTGAGCGGACCTGGGGGTACGAGCAGTACTTC
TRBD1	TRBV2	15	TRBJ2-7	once	CASNNPGQGVGEQYF	TGTGCCAGCAATAACCCGGGACAGGGGGTAGGTGAGCAGTACTTC
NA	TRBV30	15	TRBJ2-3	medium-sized	CAWSATGREGDTQYF	TGTGCCTGGAGTGCGACAGGCCGCGAGGGAGATACGCAGTATTTT
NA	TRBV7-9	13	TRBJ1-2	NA	CASSPSANYGYTF	TGTGCCAGCAGCCCCTCCGCTAACTATGGCTACACCTTC
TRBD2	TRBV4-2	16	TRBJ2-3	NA	CASSQGPAGGADTQYF	TGTGCCAGCAGCCAAGGTCCAGCGGGAGGCGCAGATACGCAGTATTTT
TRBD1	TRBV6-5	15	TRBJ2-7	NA	CASRARQGTSYEQYF	TGTGCCAGCAGAGCTCGACAGGGGACGTCCTACGAGCAGTACTTC
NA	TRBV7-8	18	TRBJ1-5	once	CASSSFTSGGALVQPQHF	TGTGCCAGCAGCTCCTTCACCTCCGGAGGGGCCCTAGTTCAGCCCCAGCATTTT
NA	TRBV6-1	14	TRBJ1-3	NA	CASSDVVSGNTIYF	TGTGCCAGCAGTGACGTCGTCTCTGGAAACACCATATATTTT
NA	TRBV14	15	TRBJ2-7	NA	CASSQEVRRPYEQYF	TGTGCCAGCAGCCAAGAGGTCAGGCGTCCCTACGAGCAGTACTTC
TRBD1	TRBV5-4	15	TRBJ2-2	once	CASSRQGGNTGELFF	TGTGCCAGCAGCAGACAGGGTGGAAACACCGGGGAGCTGTTTTTT
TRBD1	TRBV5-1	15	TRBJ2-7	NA	CASSMGQGDFYEQYF	TGCGCCAGCAGCATGGGACAGGGGGATTTCTACGAGCAGTACTTC
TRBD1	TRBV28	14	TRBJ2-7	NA	CASRTGGLRSEQYF	TGTGCCAGCAGGACAGGGGGCCTACGTAGCGAGCAGTACTTC
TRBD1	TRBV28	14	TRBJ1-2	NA	CASRRQGAHYGYTF	TGTGCCAGCAGGAGACAGGGCGCTCACTATGGCTACACCTTC
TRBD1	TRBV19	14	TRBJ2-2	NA	CASRADRGAGELFF	TGTGCCAGTAGGGCAGACAGGGGTGCCGGGGAGCTGTTTTTT
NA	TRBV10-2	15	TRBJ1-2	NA	CASSESAAAPYGYTF	TGCGCCAGCAGTGAGTCGGCGGCAGCTCCCTATGGCTACACCTTC
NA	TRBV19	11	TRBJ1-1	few	CASYMNTEAFF	TGTGCCAGCTATATGAACACTGAAGCTTTCTTT
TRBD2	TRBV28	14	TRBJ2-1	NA	CASRAGASYNEQFF	TGTGCCAGCCGAGCGGGGGCTAGCTACAATGAGCAGTTCTTC
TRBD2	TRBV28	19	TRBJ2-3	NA	CASLASSGTSGNGTDTQYF	TGTGCCAGTCTCGCCTCATCCGGGACTAGCGGGAATGGCACAGATACGCAGTATTTT
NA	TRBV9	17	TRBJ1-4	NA	CASSVDARGGAFEKLFF	TGTGCCAGCAGCGTGGACGCGAGGGGGGGGGCATTTGAAAAACTGTTTTTT
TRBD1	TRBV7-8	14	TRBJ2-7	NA	CASSFGTGLYEQYF	TGTGCCAGCAGCTTTGGGACAGGACTATACGAGCAGTACTTC